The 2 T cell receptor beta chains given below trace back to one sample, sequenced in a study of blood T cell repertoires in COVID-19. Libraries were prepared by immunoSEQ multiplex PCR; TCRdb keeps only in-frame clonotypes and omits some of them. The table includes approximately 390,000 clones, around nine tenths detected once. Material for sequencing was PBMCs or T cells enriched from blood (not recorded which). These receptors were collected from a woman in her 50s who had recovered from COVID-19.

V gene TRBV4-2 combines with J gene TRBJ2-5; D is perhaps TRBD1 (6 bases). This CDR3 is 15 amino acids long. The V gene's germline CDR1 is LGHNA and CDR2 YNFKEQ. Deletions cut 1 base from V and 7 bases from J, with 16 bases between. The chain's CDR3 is CASSQGGSGAATQYF. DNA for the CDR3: TGTGCCAGCAGCCAAGGGGGGTCAGGGGCAGCGACCCAGTACTTC.

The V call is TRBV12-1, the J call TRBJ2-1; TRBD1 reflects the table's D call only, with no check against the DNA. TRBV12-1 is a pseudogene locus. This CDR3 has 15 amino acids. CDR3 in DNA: TGTGCCAGCAGCTTTGACAGGGTACCCTACAATGAGCAGTTCTTC. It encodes CASSFDRVPYNEQFF.